The 24 T cell receptor beta chains below all came from one sample that was sequenced in a study of neoadjuvant nivolumab and ipilimumab in lung cancer. Sequencing was performed with immunoSEQ multiplex PCR; in TCRdb, only in-frame clones are kept and a portion is missing. The repertoire holds more than 10,000 clones, with under 70% as singletons. The sample in question was peripheral blood, obtained after neoadjuvant nivolumab, alone or with ipilimumab, at or shortly before surgery. These receptors all stem from an adult with non-small cell lung cancer.

The chain is built from TRBV5-6 and TRBJ2-7; D is perhaps TRBD2 (6 bases). V gave up 3 bases and J gave up 3 bases, with 16 bases separating them. The CDR3 spans 15 residues. Germline lookup yields CDR1 SGHDT and CDR2 YYEEEE. The CDR3 region is CASSSQWLRGYEQYF. The CDR3 DNA is TGTGCCAGCAGCTCGCAGTGGCTGCGGGGCTACGAGCAGTACTTC.

The CDR3 coding sequence is TGTGCCAGCAGCCCGGATGGTGGGAGGGCCTACGAGCAGTACTTC. This translates into CASSPDGGRAYEQYF. V and J are TRBV7-2 and TRBJ2-7, with 7 positions matching TRBD2. The CDR3 totals 15 residues. V was clipped by 5 bases and J by 2 bases; unmatched bases: 9. CDR1 is SGHTA, CDR2 FQGNSA, per germline.

The chain carries TRBV29-1 and TRBJ2-7; 8 nucleotides match TRBD2. Trimming at V came to 6 bases and at J to 2 bases, leaving 9 bases not matched to a gene. CDR3 size: 14 residues. From germline, CDR1 is SQVTM and CDR2 ANQGSEA. In DNA, the CDR3 is TGCAGCGTAGAAATTACTAGCGGAGCCTACGAGCAGTACTTC. This sequence encodes CSVEITSGAYEQYF.

The chain combines TRBV5-1 with TRBJ1-1; no firm D call. Germline assignment: CDR1 SGHRS and CDR2 YFSETQ. The CDR3 is 15 residues long. V was pared by 1 base and J by 0 bases, with 10 bases between. CDR3 in amino acids: CASSLMGQLNTEAFF. CDR3 DNA sequence: TGCGCCAGCAGCTTGATGGGCCAGTTGAACACTGAAGCTTTCTTT.

The chain uses TRBV11-3 and TRBJ2-7; the D gene could be TRBD1 or TRBD2 (5 bases each). V shed 5 bases and J shed 4 bases, with 15 bases lying between them. CDR3 length: 14 residues. Germline values: CDR1 SGHNT, CDR2 YENEEA. The CDR3, as DNA: TGTGCCAGCAGCCCCGGGACCTCCCTTTACGAGCAGTACTTC. It codes for CASSPGTSLYEQYF. Combining the CDR3 with reference TRBV11-3 and TRBJ2-7 gives the whole variable domain EAGVVQSPRYKIIEKKQPVAFWCNPISGHNTLYWYLQNLGQGPELLIRYENEEAVDDSQLPKDRFSAERLKGVDSTLKIQPAELGDSAVYLCASSPGTSLYEQYFGPGTRLTVT.

The chain recombines TRBV18 with TRBJ1-1; 10 bases line up with TRBD1. With V trimmed by 5 bases and J by 7 bases, 7 bases remained unmatched. Germline values: CDR1 KGHSH, CDR2 LQKENI. This CDR3 comprises 14 residues. The CDR3 DNA is TGTGCCAGCTCAGGGCCTGGGACAGGGGTTGAAGCTTTCTTT. Translation gives CASSGPGTGVEAFF. Based on the CDR3 plus reference TRBV18 and TRBJ1-1, the full variable domain is NAGVMQNPRHLVRRRGQEARLRCSPMKGHSHVYWYRQLPEEGLKFMVYLQKENIIDESGMPKERFSAEFPKEGPSILRIQQVVRGDSAAYFCASSGPGTGVEAFFGQGTRLTVV.

This chain links TRBV7-6 with TRBJ2-6; tentative D call: TRBD2 (6 bases). The germline V gene encodes CDR1 SGHVS and CDR2 FNYEAQ. Trimming removed 4 bases at V and 0 bases at J, with 10 bases between. This CDR3 region has 16 residues. The CDR3 nucleotides are TGTGCCAGCAGCTCCCTCGGGAGCTCTGGGGCCAACGTCCTGACTTTC. Amino acid sequence: CASSSLGSSGANVLTF.

This chain joins TRBV29-1 and TRBJ2-7; no definite D call. The ends were cut back, 7 bases at V and 1 base at J, with 17 bases in the middle. Germline V gives CDR1 SQVTM, CDR2 ANQGSEA. This CDR3 is built from 14 residues. The CDR3 here is CSATGPRGSYEQYF. In nucleotides, the CDR3 is TGCAGCGCTACGGGCCCCCGTGGGTCCTACGAGCAGTACTTC.

This rearrangement joins TRBV30 to TRBJ1-2, with 8 nucleotides matching TRBD1. The germline gives CDR1 GTSNPN, CDR2 SVGIG (reference sequence). V lost 7 bases and J lost 3; bases outside the gene matches: 4. The CDR3 covers 12 residues. The CDR3 DNA follows: TGTGCCTTAACAGGGGGGGACTATGGCTACACCTTC. This codes for CALTGGDYGYTF.

The rearrangement links TRBV5-1 to TRBJ1-1; TRBD1 matches 7 bases. The junction had 3 bases not matched to a gene; V was cut back by 4 bases and J by 0 bases. The CDR3 has 14 residues. The V gene's germline CDR1 is SGHRS and CDR2 YFSETQ. The CDR3 DNA sequence: TGCGCCAGCAGCACGACAGGGATGAACACTGAAGCTTTCTTT. Translated: CASSTTGMNTEAFF.

The CDR3 nucleotides read TGTGCCAGCAGCTCACCATCAGGGATGGTCACTGAAGCTTTCTTT. Translation gives CASSSPSGMVTEAFF. The chain uses TRBV5-4 and TRBJ1-1, with a possible D match to TRBD1 (5 bases). The CDR3 has 15 residues. V lost 3 bases, J lost 4 bases, and 16 bases lay in between. Germline loops: CDR1 SGHNT, CDR2 YYREEE (reference sequence).

This chain joins TRBV7-2 and TRBJ2-6; D call uncertain. The CDR3 has 16 residues. Germline V gene sequence: CDR1 SGHTA, CDR2 FQGNSA. With 1 base removed from V and 0 bases from J, the gap between germline ends came to 7 bases. CDR3 coding DNA: TGTGCCAGCAGCTTAGTTGGGTACTCTGGGGCCAACGTCCTGACTTTC. It translates to CASSLVGYSGANVLTF.

The rearrangement joins TRBV6-5 to TRBJ1-2, with D perhaps TRBD1 (6 bases). The CDR3 totals 16 residues. From germline, CDR1 is MNHEY and CDR2 SVGAGI. Trimming cost V 2 bases and J 0 bases, with 13 bases left between them. CDR3 amino acids: CASSYLLTGSNYGYTF. Written as DNA, the CDR3 is TGTGCCAGCAGTTACCTTCTGACAGGTTCTAACTATGGCTACACCTTC.

V gene TRBV5-1 combines with J gene TRBJ2-5, with D possibly being TRBD2 (6 bases). V shed 2 bases and J shed 5 bases, with 16 bases lying between them. The CDR3 loop spans 15 amino acids. Germline assignment: CDR1 SGHRS and CDR2 YFSETQ. The CDR3 DNA follows: TGCGCCAGCAGCTTAGCTAGCGATATGAGGGAGACCCAGTACTTC. This codes for CASSLASDMRETQYF. The whole variable domain, remainder taken from reference TRBV5-1 and TRBJ2-5, is KAGVTQTPRYLIKTRGQQVTLSCSPISGHRSVSWYQQTPGQGLQFLFEYFSETQRNKGNFPGRFSGRQFSNSRSEMNVSTLELGDSALYLCASSLASDMRETQYFGPGTRLLVL.

The chain uses TRBV18 and TRBJ1-4; the D is unclear. V was pared by 3 bases and J by 8 bases, with 19 bases between. This CDR3 spans 16 amino acids. CDR1 and CDR2 from the germline V gene are KGHSH and LQKENI. CDR3 protein: CASSPSVAGVFEKLFF. The CDR3 DNA sequence: TGTGCCAGCTCACCCTCAGTCGCGGGCGTTTTCGAAAAACTGTTTTTT.

The rearrangement links TRBV5-1 to TRBJ2-6; D remains ambiguous. V lost 4 bases, J lost 1 base, and 3 bases lay in between. Germline CDR1 SGHRS, CDR2 YFSETQ. The CDR3 is 13 amino acids. The DNA of the CDR3 is TGCGCCAGCAGCCTGTCTGGGGCCAACGTCCTGACTTTC. The encoded protein is CASSLSGANVLTF.

J is TRBJ1-2 and V is TRBV29-1, with 8 nucleotides matching TRBD1. The CDR3 is 13 residues long. CDR1 SQVTM and CDR2 ANQGSEA come from the germline V gene. V was pared by 3 bases and J by 3 bases, with 3 bases of the junction left unmatched. The CDR3 DNA reads TGCAGCGTTGACAGGGGGCTGTACTATGGCTACACCTTC. As protein: CSVDRGLYYGYTF.

In its sample, this clone was seen a few times. This chain links TRBV6-5 with TRBJ2-1; 10 bases are shared with TRBD1. This CDR3 comprises 15 residues. Trimming removed 0 bases from V and 8 bases from J; junction bases left unmatched: 4. The germline V gene encodes CDR1 MNHEY and CDR2 SVGAGI. Here the CDR3 DNA reads TGTGCCAGCAGTTACTCTTCGACAGGGGGCCATGAGCAGTTCTTC. Protein sequence: CASSYSSTGGHEQFF.

CDR3 sequence: CASTDGTEAFF. As DNA, the CDR3 is TGTGCCAGCACCGATGGCACTGAAGCTTTCTTT. The rearrangement joins TRBV7-9 to TRBJ1-1, with no clear D. CDR3 length: 11 amino acids. Germline-derived CDR1 and CDR2 are SEHNR and FQNEAQ (reference sequence). Trimming removed 7 bases from V and 4 bases from J, with 7 bases in between.

The CDR3 nucleotides read TGCAGCGTTGAACGGGGACGCGCCGAGCAGTTCTTC. It encodes CSVERGRAEQFF. This chain links TRBV29-1 with TRBJ2-1; D is possibly TRBD1 or TRBD2 (5 bases each). Germline V gene sequence: CDR1 SQVTM, CDR2 ANQGSEA. The germline V and J ends were trimmed by 2 bases and 10 bases, with 12 bases remaining between them. This CDR3 comprises 12 residues.

V is TRBV18 and J is TRBJ1-5, with TRBD1 as a possible D gene (6 bases). This CDR3 is 12 amino acids long. Trimming shortened V by 4 bases and J by 9 bases, and 10 bases separated the two germline ends. Germline V lookup: CDR1 KGHSH, CDR2 LQKENI. CDR3 nucleotides: TGTGCCAGCTCACTGGACAGTGGGCCCCAGCATTTT. Its translation is CASSLDSGPQHF. The full variable domain, with the rest looked up from reference TRBV18 and TRBJ1-5, is NAGVMQNPRHLVRRRGQEARLRCSPMKGHSHVYWYRQLPEEGLKFMVYLQKENIIDESGMPKERFSAEFPKEGPSILRIQQVVRGDSAAYFCASSLDSGPQHFGDGTRLSIL.

The CDR3 DNA reads TGTGCCTGGAGTCCTTCGCGGCCTCGGGGCAATCAGCCCCAGCATTTT. Protein sequence: CAWSPSRPRGNQPQHF. The chain employs TRBV30 and TRBJ1-5; D not resolved. Germline CDR1 and CDR2: GTSNPN and SVGIG (reference sequence). CDR3 length equals 16 residues. V lost 2 bases and J lost 2, with 16 bases in between.

The V and J genes are TRBV7-9 and TRBJ2-7; 8 bases are shared with TRBD1. The CDR3 is 15 amino acids. CDR1 and CDR2 from the germline V gene are SEHNR and FQNEAQ (reference sequence). V lost 5 bases, J lost 6 bases, and 12 bases stayed unmatched. CDR3 in amino acids: CASSVTGDFPREQYF. Written as DNA, the CDR3 is TGTGCCAGCAGCGTGACAGGGGACTTCCCTCGCGAGCAGTACTTC.

In its sample, this clone was seen once. This chain links TRBV30 with TRBJ2-3, with TRBD2 identical over 10 bases. Trimming at V came to 0 bases and at J to 5 bases, leaving 8 bases not matched to a gene. Germline V lookup: CDR1 GTSNPN, CDR2 SVGIG (reference sequence). CDR3 length: 16 amino acids. CDR3 nucleotide sequence: TGTGCCTGGAGTGTCGGTGCTAGCGGGAGCGGAGATACGCAGTATTTT. Its translation: CAWSVGASGSGDTQYF. Full variable domain (outside the CDR3, taken from reference TRBV30 and TRBJ2-3): SQTIHQWPATLVQPVGSPLSLECTVEGTSNPNLYWYRQAAGRGLQLLFYSVGIGQISSEVPQNLSASRPQDRQFILSSKKLLLSDSGFYLCAWSVGASGSGDTQYFGPGTRLTVL.